A selection of T cell receptor beta chains follows, all from one sample in a study of blood T cell repertoires in COVID-19. TCRdb's table, derived via immunoSEQ multiplex PCR, lists solely in-frame clones and lacks some. In the table there are 90,000 to 120,000 clones, around 80% of which are singletons. The material sequenced was peripheral blood. The receptors come from a man in his 70s with acute or convalescent COVID-19. Both conserved end residues are part of each CDR3. The D gene is left open where the match is weak. Rows may omit the clone size; those that give it use once, few, many or a size class.

TRBD1	TRBV4-3	TRBJ2-5	15	NA	TGCGCCAGCAGCCAAGGGACAGGGGGGCTAGAGACCCAGTACTTC	CASSQGTGGLETQYF
TRBD1	TRBV3-1/TRBV3-2	TRBJ1-4	16	NA	TGTGCCAGCAGCACCTGGGCGGGACAGGCTAATGAAAAACTGTTTTTT	CASSTWAGQANEKLFF
TRBD2	TRBV7-9	TRBJ2-7	15	NA	TGTGCCAGCAGCTTAGCTAGCGGGGGTTCCTACGAGCAGTACTTC	CASSLASGGSYEQYF
TRBD1	TRBV6-5	TRBJ2-7	15	NA	TGTGCCAGCAGTTACTCGGGGACAGGGACGTACGAGCAGTACTTC	CASSYSGTGTYEQYF
TRBD1	TRBV2	TRBJ1-6	16	once	TGTGCCAGCAGTGCGGCAGGGGGCGAGTATAATTCACCCCTCCACTTT	CASSAAGGEYNSPLHF
NA	TRBV19	TRBJ2-1	15	NA	TGTGCCAGTAGGGGCGCGGGGAGCTCCTACAATGAGCAGTTCTTC	CASRGAGSSYNEQFF
TRBD1	TRBV11-2	TRBJ2-5	16	NA	TGTGCCAGCAGCTTAGCCCGGGACAGGGGATGGGAGACCCAGTACTTC	CASSLARDRGWETQYF
NA	TRBV5-1	TRBJ2-2	16	NA	TGCGCCAGCAGCTTGCGGAGCAGCGGGAACACCGGGGAGCTGTTTTTT	CASSLRSSGNTGELFF
TRBD2	TRBV11-2	TRBJ2-3	17	once	TGTGCCAGCAGCTCTTACAGAATGGGACTAGCGACAGATACGCAGTATTTT	CASSSYRMGLATDTQYF
NA	TRBV25-1	TRBJ2-7	12	once	TGTGCCAGCAGTGAGCGGGCGTACGAGCAGTACTTC	CASSERAYEQYF
TRBD1	TRBV2	TRBJ1-5	14	NA	TGTGCCAGCAGTGAAGTGGACAGGGAGCAGCCCCAGCATTTT	CASSEVDREQPQHF
NA	TRBV27	TRBJ1-5	13	NA	TGTGCCAGCGGTGCCGGGTCAAATCAGCCCCAGCATTTT	CASGAGSNQPQHF
TRBD1	TRBV5-8	TRBJ1-2	18	once	TGTGCCAGCAGCTTGATCGGGACAGGGGCTCTGTCTATACATGGCTACACCTTC	CASSLIGTGALSIHGYTF
NA	TRBV6-5	TRBJ2-3	13	NA	TGTGCCAGCAGTTACATGGGCCATGACACGCAGTATTTT	CASSYMGHDTQYF
TRBD2	TRBV3-1/TRBV3-2	TRBJ2-5	13	few	TGTGCCAGCAGCGCAGCGGGAAGGGAGACCCAGTACTTC	CASSAAGRETQYF
NA	TRBV5-1	TRBJ1-1	13	NA	TGCGCCAGCTCCTTCGGGGGGCAAACTGAAGCTTTCTTT	CASSFGGQTEAFF
TRBD1	TRBV3-1/TRBV3-2	TRBJ2-5	17	NA	TGTGCCAGCAGTCAAGAGAGCCTCGGGACAGGGAGCGAGACCCAGTACTTC	CASSQESLGTGSETQYF
TRBD1	TRBV18	TRBJ2-2	13	NA	TGTGCCAGCTCACCAGGACAGGGCGGGGAGCTGTTTTTT	CASSPGQGGELFF
NA	TRBV9	TRBJ1-1	14	once	TGTGCCAGCAGCGTATCGCCGCGGGGAACTGAAGCTTTCTTT	CASSVSPRGTEAFF
NA	TRBV9	TRBJ1-1	13	NA	TGTGCCAGCAGCGTAAGTGCAGGGACTGAAGCTTTCTTT	CASSVSAGTEAFF
TRBD1	TRBV9	TRBJ2-7	17	NA	TGTGCCAGCAGCGTAGGTCTAGGGACAGCCGGGGTCTACGAGCAGTACTTC	CASSVGLGTAGVYEQYF
TRBD1	TRBV5-1	TRBJ2-7	16	NA	TGCGCCAGCAGCTTATTTACCGGGACAGGGGTCGGGGAGCAGTACTTC	CASSLFTGTGVGEQYF
NA	TRBV30	TRBJ1-2	15	NA	TGTGCCTGGAGGGATCCTGACAGCAGGGACTATGGCTACACCTTC	CAWRDPDSRDYGYTF
TRBD1	TRBV7-2	TRBJ1-2	12	NA	TGTGCCAGTAACGCCCAGGGGGGTGGCTACACCTTC	CASNAQGGGYTF
NA	TRBV9	TRBJ1-1	14	NA	TGTGCCAGCAGCGTAGGCGGCCAGAACACTGAAGCTTTCTTT	CASSVGGQNTEAFF
TRBD1	TRBV9	TRBJ2-5	14	NA	TGTGCCAGCAGCGCCGACAGGGGACAAGAGACCCAGTACTTC	CASSADRGQETQYF
TRBD1	TRBV7-3	TRBJ2-1	15	NA	TGTGCCAGCAGCGCGACAGGGGGCGAGTACAATGAGCAGTTCTTC	CASSATGGEYNEQFF
NA	TRBV4-3	TRBJ2-7	16	once	TGCGCCAGCAGCCAAGAGGGGCCAGGAAAATCCTACGAGCAGTACTTC	CASSQEGPGKSYEQYF
NA	TRBV12-5	TRBJ2-1	15	NA	TGTGCTAGTGGCCCTGACACGTTTTTAAACAATGAGCAGTTCTTC	CASGPDTFLNNEQFF
TRBD1	TRBV7-9	TRBJ2-2	16	NA	TGTGCCAGCAGCTCTCCGGGACAGCCGAACACCGGGGAGCTGTTTTTT	CASSSPGQPNTGELFF
TRBD2	TRBV19	TRBJ2-3	16	NA	TGTGCCAGTATCCCGAGCGGGGGGCCTAGCACAGATACGCAGTATTTT	CASIPSGGPSTDTQYF
NA	TRBV11-2	TRBJ1-1	11	NA	TGTGCCAGCAGCCGCGCCTCCGAGGCTTTCTTT	CASSRASEAFF
NA	TRBV28	TRBJ1-5	14	NA	TGTGCCAGCAGGCTACAGGGTGGGAGTCAGCCCCAGCATTTT	CASRLQGGSQPQHF
TRBD2	TRBV19	TRBJ2-1	17	few	TGTGCCAGTAGTATAGATCGGACTAGCGGGACTGTCAATGAGCAGTTCTTC	CASSIDRTSGTVNEQFF
NA	TRBV12-3/TRBV12-4	TRBJ1-2	13	few	TGTGCCAGCAGCCAAGACAGCCCCTATGGCTACACCTTC	CASSQDSPYGYTF
TRBD1	TRBV6-5	TRBJ2-7	16	NA	TGTGCCAGCAGTTACTCATGGACAGGGGACGGGTACGAGCAGTACTTC	CASSYSWTGDGYEQYF
NA	TRBV2	TRBJ1-3	18	NA	TGTGCCAGCAGCCGACCTCCCGGGACACCGAGCTCTGGAAACACCATATATTTT	CASSRPPGTPSSGNTIYF
NA	TRBV19	TRBJ2-1	15	few	TGTGCCAGTAGTATTCGCAGCCTCAAAGCGGATGAGCAGTTCTTC	CASSIRSLKADEQFF
NA	TRBV14	TRBJ1-2	14	NA	TGTGCCAGCAGCCAAGTCACCTCGGACTATGGCTACACCTTC	CASSQVTSDYGYTF
NA	TRBV3-1/TRBV3-2	TRBJ2-1	14	few	TGTGCCAGCAGCCACAGGGAGGTCTACAATGAGCAGTTCTTC	CASSHREVYNEQFF
NA	TRBV19	TRBJ1-2	15	NA	TGTGCCAGTAGTACTCGTGGACAGCGAGGGGATGGCTACACCTTC	CASSTRGQRGDGYTF
TRBD2	TRBV4-1	TRBJ2-3	18	NA	TGCGCCAGCAGCCAAGATGCCGCCTCTAGCGGGGGGACAGATACGCAGTATTTT	CASSQDAASSGGTDTQYF
NA	TRBV7-9	TRBJ1-1	13	few	TGTGCCAGCAGCCGGGGGGAGAGGACTGAAGCTTTCTTT	CASSRGERTEAFF
TRBD2	TRBV5-1	TRBJ2-3	16	NA	TGCGCCAGCAGCTCCTTCACTAGCGGGGGGGAAGATACGCAGTATTTT	CASSSFTSGGEDTQYF
NA	TRBV5-1	TRBJ1-6	19	NA	TGCGCCAGCAGCTTGAGGCAGGGTCTTGGGGCAAGGACGGAGTCACCCCTCCACTTT	CASSLRQGLGARTESPLHF
NA	TRBV20-1	TRBJ1-1	10	NA	TGCAGTGCTGAGGGAGTTGAAGCTTTCTTT	CSAEGVEAFF